This TCR beta chain appears in the sequencing data of a study of cytomegalovirus exposure and HLA in healthy donors. Study background: Earlier sequencing of 200 million or so T cells yielded 90 million to 140 million unique TCR beta sequences.

PCR amplification relied on 60 Vbeta primers (plus 13 Jbeta primers). Repertoires were generated with immunoSEQ multiplex PCR, while TCRdb's copy carries only in-frame clones and drops some. Found here are around 150,000 clones, roughly 83% of them singletons; the top ten hold 3.5%. This CDR3 contains 19 residues. Germline loops: CDR1 SGHTA, CDR2 FQGNSA. V trimming: 0 bases; J trimming: 7 bases; junction bases outside the gene matches: 17. The rearrangement joins TRBV7-2 to TRBJ2-3, with TRBD2 matching 9 bases. This sequence originates from a human donor in good health. The specimen sequenced was PBMCs. The CDR3 sequence is CASSLARISGGGAWNTQYF. The CDR3 DNA sequence: TGTGCCAGCAGCTTAGCGAGGATCTCTGGCGGGGGGGCTTGGAATACGCAGTATTTT.